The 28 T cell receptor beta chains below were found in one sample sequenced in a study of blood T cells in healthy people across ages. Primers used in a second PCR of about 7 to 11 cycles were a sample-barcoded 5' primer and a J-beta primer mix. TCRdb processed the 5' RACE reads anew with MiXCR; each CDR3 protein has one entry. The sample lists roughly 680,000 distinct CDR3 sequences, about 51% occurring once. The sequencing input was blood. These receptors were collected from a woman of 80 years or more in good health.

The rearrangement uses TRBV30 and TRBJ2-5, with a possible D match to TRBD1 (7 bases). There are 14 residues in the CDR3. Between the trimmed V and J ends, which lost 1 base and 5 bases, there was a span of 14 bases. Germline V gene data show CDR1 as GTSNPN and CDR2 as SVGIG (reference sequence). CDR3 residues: CAWSGQGLVETQYF. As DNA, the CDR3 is TGTGCCTGGAGTGGACAGGGACTTGTGGAGACCCAGTACTTC.

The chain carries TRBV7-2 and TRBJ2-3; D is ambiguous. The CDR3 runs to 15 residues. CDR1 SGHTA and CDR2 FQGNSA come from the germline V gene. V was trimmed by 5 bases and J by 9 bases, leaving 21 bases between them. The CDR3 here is CASSPHSVFPATQYF. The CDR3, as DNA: TGTGCCAGCAGCCCCCATTCCGTGTTCCCGGCCACGCAGTATTTT.

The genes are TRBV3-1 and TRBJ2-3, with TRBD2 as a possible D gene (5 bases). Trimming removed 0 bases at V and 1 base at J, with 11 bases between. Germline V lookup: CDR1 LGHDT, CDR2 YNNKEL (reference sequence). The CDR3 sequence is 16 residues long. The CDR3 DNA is TGTGCCAGCAGCCAAGAAGGTCTAGCCGGCACAGATACGCAGTATTTT. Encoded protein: CASSQEGLAGTDTQYF.

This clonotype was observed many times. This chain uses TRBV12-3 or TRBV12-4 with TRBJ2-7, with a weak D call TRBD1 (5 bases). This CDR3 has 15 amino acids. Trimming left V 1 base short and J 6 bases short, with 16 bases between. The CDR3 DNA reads TGTGCCAGCAGTTTAGGGCAGGGCCCGACCCTCGAGCAGTACTTC. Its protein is CASSLGQGPTLEQYF.

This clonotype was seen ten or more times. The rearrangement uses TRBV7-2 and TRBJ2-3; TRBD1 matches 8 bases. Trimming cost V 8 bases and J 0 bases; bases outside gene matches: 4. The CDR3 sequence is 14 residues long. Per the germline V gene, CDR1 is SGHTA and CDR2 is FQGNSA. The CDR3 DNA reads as TGTGCCAGCTCGAGGACAGGGAGCACAGATACGCAGTATTTT. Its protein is CASSRTGSTDTQYF.

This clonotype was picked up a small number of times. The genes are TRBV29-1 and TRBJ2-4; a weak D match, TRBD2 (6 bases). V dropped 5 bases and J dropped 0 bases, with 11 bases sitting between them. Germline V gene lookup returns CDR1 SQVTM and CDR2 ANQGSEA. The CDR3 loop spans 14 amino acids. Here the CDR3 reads CSVRETLAKNIQYF. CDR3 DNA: TGCAGCGTTCGGGAGACCTTAGCCAAAAACATTCAGTACTTC.

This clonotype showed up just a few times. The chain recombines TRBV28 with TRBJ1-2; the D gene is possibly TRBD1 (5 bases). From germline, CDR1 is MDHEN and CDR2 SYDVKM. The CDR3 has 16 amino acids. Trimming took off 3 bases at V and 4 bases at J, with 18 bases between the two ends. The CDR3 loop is CASSFPGRARGYGYTF. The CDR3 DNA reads TGTGCCAGCAGTTTTCCAGGCAGGGCGAGAGGCTATGGCTACACCTTC.

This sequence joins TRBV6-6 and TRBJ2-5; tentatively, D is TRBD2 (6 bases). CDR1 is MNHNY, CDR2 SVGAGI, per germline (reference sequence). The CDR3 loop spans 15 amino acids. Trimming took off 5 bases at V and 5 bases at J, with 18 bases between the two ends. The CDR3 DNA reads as TGTGCCAGCAGTAAAGGGACTCCTCCAGGGGAGACCCAGTACTTC. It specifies CASSKGTPPGETQYF.

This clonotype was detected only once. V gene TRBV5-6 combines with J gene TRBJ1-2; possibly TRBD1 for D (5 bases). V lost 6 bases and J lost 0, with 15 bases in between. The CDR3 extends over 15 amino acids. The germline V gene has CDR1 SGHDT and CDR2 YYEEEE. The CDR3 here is CASTYRQRPNYGYTF. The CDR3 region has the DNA TGTGCCAGCACCTACCGACAGCGGCCTAACTATGGCTACACCTTC.

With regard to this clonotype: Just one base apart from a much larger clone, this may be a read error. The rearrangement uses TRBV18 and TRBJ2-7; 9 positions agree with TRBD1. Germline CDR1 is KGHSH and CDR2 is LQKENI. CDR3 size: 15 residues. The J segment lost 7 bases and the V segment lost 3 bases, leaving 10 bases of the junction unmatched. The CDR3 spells CASSPDRGIYNEQYF. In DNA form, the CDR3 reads TGTGCCAGCTCACCGGACAGGGGCATCTACAATGAGCAGTACTTC.

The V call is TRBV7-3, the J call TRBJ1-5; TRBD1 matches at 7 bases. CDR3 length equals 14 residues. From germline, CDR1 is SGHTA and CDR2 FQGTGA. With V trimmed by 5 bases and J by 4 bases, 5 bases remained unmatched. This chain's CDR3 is CASSQGEQNQPQHF. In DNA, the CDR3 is TGTGCCAGCAGCCAGGGGGAACAGAATCAGCCCCAGCATTTT.

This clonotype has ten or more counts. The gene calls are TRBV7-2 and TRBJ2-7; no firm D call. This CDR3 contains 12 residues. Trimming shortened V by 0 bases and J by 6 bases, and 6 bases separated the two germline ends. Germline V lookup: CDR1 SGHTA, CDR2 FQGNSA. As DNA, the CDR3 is TGTGCCAGCAGCTTAGCATGGAGCGAGCAGTACTTC. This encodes CASSLAWSEQYF.

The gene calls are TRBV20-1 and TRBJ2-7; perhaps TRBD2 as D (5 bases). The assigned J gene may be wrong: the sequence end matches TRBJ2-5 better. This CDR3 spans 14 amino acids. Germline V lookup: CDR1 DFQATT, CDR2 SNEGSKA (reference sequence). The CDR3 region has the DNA TGCAGTGCTAGAGATAAGAGGGAGCGGGAGACCCAGTACTTC. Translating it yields CSARDKRERETQYF.

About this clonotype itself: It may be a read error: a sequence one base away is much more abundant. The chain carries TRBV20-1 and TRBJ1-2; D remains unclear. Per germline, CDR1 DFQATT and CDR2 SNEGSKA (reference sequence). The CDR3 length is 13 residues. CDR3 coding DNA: TGCAGTGCTAGAGCATCTCAGTTTTATGGCCACACCTTC. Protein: CSARASQFYGHTF.

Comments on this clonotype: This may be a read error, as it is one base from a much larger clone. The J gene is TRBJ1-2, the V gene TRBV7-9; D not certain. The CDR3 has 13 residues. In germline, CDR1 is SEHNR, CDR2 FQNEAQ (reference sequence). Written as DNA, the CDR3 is TGTGCCAGCAACTTAGAAGACCCCGATGGCTACACCTTC. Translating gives CASNLEDPDGYTF. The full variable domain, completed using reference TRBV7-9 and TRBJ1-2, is DTGVSQNPRHKITKRGQNVTFRCDPISEHNRLYWYRQTLGQGPEFLTYFQNEAQLEKSRLLSDRFSAERPKGSFSTLEIQRTEQGDSAMYLCASNLEDPDGYTFGSGTRLTVV.

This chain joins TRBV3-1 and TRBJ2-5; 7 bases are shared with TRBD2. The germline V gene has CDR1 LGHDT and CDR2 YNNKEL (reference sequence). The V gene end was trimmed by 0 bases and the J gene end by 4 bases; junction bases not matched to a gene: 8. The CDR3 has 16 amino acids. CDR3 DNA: TGTGCCAGCAGCCAAGATCTTGGCGGGAGAGGAGAGACCCAGTACTTC. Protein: CASSQDLGGRGETQYF.

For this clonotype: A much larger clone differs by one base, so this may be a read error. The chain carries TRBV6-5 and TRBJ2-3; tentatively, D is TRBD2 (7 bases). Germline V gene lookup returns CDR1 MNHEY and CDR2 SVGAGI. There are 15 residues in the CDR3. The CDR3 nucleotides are TGTGCCGGCAGTCACCGCGGGGGCTTGAGGGATACGCAGTATTTT. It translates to CAGSHRGGLRDTQYF.

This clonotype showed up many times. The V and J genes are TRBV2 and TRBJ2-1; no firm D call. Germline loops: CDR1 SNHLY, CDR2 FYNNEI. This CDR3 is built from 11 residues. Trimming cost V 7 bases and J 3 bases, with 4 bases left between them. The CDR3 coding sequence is TGTGCCAGCACCAGCTACAATGAGCAGTTCTTC. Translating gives CASTSYNEQFF.

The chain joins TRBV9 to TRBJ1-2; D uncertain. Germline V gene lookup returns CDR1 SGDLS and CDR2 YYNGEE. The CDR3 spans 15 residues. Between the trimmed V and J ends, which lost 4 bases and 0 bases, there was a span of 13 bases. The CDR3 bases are TGTGCCAGCAGCCCTTACTCTACCCCTAACTATGGCTACACCTTC. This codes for CASSPYSTPNYGYTF.

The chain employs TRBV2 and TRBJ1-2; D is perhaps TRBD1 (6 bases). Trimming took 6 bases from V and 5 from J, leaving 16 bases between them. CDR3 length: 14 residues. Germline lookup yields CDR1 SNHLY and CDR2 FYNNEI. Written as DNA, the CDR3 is TGTGCCAGCAGGGCAACCCGGGACATTTATGGCTACACCTTC. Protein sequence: CASRATRDIYGYTF.

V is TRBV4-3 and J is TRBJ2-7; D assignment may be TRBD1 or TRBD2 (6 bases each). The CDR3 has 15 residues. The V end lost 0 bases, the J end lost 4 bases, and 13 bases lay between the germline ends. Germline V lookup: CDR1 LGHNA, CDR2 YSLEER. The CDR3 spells CASSQDIGGWYEQYF. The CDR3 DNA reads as TGCGCCAGCAGCCAAGATATCGGGGGCTGGTACGAGCAGTACTTC.

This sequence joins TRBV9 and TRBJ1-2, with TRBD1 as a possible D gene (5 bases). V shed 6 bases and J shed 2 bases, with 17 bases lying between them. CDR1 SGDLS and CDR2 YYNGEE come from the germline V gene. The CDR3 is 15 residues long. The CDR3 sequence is CASTLDGGRNYGYTF. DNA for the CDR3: TGTGCCAGCACCCTAGACGGGGGGAGAAACTATGGCTACACCTTC.

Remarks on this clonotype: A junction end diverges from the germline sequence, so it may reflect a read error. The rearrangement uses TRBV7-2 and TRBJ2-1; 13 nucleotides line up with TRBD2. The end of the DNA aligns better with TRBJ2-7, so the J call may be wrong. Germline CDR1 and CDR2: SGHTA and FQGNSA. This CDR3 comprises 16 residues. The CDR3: CANSQRGLAGYNEQYF. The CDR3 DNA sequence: TGTGCCAACAGCCAAAGGGGACTAGCGGGATACAATGAGCAGTACTTC.

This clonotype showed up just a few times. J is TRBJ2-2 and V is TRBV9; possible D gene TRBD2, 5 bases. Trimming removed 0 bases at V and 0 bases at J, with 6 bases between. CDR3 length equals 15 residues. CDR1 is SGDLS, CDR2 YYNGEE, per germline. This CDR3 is CASSVGGANTGELFF. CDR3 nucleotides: TGTGCCAGCAGCGTAGGGGGAGCGAACACCGGGGAGCTGTTTTTT.

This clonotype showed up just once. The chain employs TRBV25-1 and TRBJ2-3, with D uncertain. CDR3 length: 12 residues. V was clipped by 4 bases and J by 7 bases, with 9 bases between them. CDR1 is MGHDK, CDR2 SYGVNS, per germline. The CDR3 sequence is CASSGLTYTQYF. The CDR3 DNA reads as TGTGCCAGCAGTGGCCTCACCTATACGCAGTATTTT.

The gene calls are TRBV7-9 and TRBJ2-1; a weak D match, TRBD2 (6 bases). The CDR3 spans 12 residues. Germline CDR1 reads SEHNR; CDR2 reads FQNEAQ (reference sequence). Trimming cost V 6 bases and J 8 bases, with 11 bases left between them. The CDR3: CASRSLAHEQFF. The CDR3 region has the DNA TGTGCCAGCAGATCACTAGCACATGAGCAGTTCTTC.

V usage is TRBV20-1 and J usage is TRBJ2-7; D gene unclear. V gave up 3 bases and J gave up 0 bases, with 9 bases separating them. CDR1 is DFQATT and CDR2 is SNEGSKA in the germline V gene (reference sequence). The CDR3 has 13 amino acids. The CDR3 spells CSARDHSSYEQYF. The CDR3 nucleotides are TGCAGTGCTAGGGACCACAGCTCCTACGAGCAGTACTTC.

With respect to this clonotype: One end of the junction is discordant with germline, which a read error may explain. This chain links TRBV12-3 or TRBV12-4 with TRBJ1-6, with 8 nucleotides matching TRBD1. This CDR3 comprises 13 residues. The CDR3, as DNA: TGTACCAGCAGTTTCGCCGACAGGGGTCCCCTCCACTTT. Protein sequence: CTSSFADRGPLHF.